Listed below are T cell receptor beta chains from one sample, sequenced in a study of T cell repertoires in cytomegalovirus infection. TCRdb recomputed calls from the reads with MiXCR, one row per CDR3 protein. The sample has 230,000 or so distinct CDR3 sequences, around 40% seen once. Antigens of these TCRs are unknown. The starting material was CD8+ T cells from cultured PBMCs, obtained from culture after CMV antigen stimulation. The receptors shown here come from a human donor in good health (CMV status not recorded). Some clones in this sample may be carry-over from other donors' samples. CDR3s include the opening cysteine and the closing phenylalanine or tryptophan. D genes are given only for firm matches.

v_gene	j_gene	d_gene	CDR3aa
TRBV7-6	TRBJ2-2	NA	CASSDSGGNTGELFF
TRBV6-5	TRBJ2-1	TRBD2	CASSYAPSGINEQFF
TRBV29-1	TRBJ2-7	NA	CSVERGTSTYEQYF
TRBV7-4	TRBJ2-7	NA	CASSLAQGLDYEQYF
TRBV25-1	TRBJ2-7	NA	CASSQGLSEQYF
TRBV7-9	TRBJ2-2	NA	CASSKMDGLAGELFF
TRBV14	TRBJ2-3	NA	CASSKDETDTQYF
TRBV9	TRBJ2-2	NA	CASSVPSSFGTGELFF
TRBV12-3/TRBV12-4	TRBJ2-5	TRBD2	CASRLAGGQETQYF
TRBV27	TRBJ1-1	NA	CASSLSGATEAFF
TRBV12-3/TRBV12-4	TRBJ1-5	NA	CASSPDGNQPQHF
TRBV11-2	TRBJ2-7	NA	CASSLWLADSPYEQYF
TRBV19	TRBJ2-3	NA	CASSKSSTDTQYF
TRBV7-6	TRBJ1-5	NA	CASSARQAPHQPQHF
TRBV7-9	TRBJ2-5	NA	CASSSPGVLFGRPEETQYF
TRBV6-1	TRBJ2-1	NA	CASTLRGGHSSYNEQFF
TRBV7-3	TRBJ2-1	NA	CASSLFPLSGLYNEQFF
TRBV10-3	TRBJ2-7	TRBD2	CAISEGAGGSYEQYF
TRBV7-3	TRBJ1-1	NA	CASSLTSANTEAFF
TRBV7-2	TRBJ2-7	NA	CASSSSVSYEQYF
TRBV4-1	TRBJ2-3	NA	CASSSGAGGFTDTQYF
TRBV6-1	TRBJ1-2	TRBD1	CASSPPGQGTSYSGYTF